This T cell receptor beta chain stems from a study of vaccination and CD4 T cells after COVID-19. Described treatment: approximately nine-day PBMC culture with coronavirus spike peptide pools or control peptides (ViraFEST assay). In the case of this clonotype: What it binds is not known.

The CDR3 covers 11 residues. The germline V gene encodes CDR1 DFQATT and CDR2 SNEGSKA (reference sequence). With 5 bases removed from V and 6 bases from J, the gap between germline ends came to 8 bases. The Oncomine TCR Beta short-read assay was applied to DNA of cultured CD4+ T cells. TCRdb fed the PCR reads into MiXCR, producing one record per CDR3 protein. The sample shows some 20,000 distinct CDR3 sequences, 45% to 70% of them seen only once. This TCR was recovered from a human donor who had recovered from COVID-19. V and J are TRBV20-1 and TRBJ2-1, with a weak D call TRBD1 (6 bases). The source material was CD4+ T cells from blood, cultured in vitro. The CDR3 DNA reads as TGCAGTGCTCCAGGGGTCAATGAGCAGTTCTTC. Translation: CSAPGVNEQFF.